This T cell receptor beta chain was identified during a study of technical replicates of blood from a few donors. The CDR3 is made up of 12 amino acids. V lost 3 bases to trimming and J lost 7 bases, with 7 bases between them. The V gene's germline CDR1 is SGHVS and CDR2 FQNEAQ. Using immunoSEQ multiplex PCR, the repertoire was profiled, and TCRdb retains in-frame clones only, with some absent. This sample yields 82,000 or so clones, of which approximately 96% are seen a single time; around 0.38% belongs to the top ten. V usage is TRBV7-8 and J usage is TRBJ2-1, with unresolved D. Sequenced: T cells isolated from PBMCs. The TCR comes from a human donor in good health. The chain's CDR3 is CASSFLLNEQFF. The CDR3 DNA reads TGTGCCAGCAGCTTTCTCCTGAATGAGCAGTTCTTC.